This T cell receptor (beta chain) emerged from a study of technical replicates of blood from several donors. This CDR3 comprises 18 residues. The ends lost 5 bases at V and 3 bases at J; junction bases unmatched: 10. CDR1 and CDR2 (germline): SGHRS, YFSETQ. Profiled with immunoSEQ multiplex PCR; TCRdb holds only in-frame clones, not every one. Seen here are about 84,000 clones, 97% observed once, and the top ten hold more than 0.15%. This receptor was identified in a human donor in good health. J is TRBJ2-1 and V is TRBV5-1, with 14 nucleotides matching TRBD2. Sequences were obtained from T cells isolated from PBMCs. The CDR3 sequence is CASSPAPGTSGSYNEQFF. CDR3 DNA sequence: TGCGCCAGCAGTCCCGCTCCTGGGACTAGCGGGAGCTACAATGAGCAGTTCTTC.